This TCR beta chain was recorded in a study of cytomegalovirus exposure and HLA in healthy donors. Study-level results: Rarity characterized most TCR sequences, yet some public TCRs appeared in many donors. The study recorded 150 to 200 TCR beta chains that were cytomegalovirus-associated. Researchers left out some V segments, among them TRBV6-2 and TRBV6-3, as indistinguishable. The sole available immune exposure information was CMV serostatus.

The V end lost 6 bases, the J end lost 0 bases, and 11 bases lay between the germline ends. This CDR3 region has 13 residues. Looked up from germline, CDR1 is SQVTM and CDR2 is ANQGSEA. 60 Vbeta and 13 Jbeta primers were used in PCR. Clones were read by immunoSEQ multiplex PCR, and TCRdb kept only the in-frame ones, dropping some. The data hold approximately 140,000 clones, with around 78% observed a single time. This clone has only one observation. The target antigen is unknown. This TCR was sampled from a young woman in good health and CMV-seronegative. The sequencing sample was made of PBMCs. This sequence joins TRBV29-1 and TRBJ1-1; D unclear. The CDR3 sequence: CSVAGVLNTEAFF. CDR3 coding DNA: TGCAGCGTCGCGGGTGTTCTGAACACTGAAGCTTTCTTT.